This TCR beta chain was sequenced for a study of T-cell reconstitution after alpha-beta-depleted transplantation in children. This clonotype was counted only a few times. The library targeted TCRbeta and was prepared with unique molecular identifiers. In TCRdb, the PCR reads were re-called with MiXCR into one record per CDR3 protein. This sample yields about 360,000 distinct CDR3 sequences, of which 10% to 15% are seen a single time; around 4.5% belongs to the top ten. The V end lost 4 bases, the J end lost 5 bases, and 12 bases lay between the germline ends. The germline V gene has CDR1 PRHDT and CDR2 FYEKMQ (reference sequence). CDR3 size: 13 residues.

This chain joins TRBV13 and TRBJ2-7, with D possibly being TRBD1 (6 bases). The sample in question was PBMCs, obtained from the stem cell graft. This clonotype originated in a human donor who donated a stem cell graft to a child with Fanconi anemia. The CDR3 region is CASSSRGKDEQYF. The DNA of the CDR3 is TGTGCCAGCAGCTCTAGGGGGAAGGACGAGCAGTACTTC.